Below, 10 T cell receptor beta chains from the same sample are listed, as sequenced in a study of blood T cell repertoires in COVID-19 (dated by TCRdb to 2018 to 2020). The library was obtained by the immunoSEQ multiplex PCR assay. This is the immuneACCESS table as TCRdb keeps it, with only in-frame sequences that have V and J called. A part of the clones is gone; compared with another copy, unresolved V genes explain less than half, and the rest is unexplained. The sample contains approximately 360,000 clones, around 90% of them found a single time. Together, the top ten hold roughly 1.2% of the sample. Material: peripheral blood. Receptor source: a man aged 35-49 years with acute or convalescent COVID-19.

This clone was detected once. The chain links TRBV15 to TRBJ1-4; a weak D match, TRBD1 (6 bases). Deletions cut 3 bases from V and 3 bases from J, with 11 bases between. Germline V lookup: CDR1 LNHNV, CDR2 YYDKDF (reference sequence). The CDR3 has 15 amino acids. This CDR3 reads CATSSNRAPNEKLFF. For the CDR3, the DNA is TGTGCCACCAGCAGTAACAGGGCCCCTAATGAAAAACTGTTTTTT.

This rearrangement joins TRBV5-1 to TRBJ1-1; D may be TRBD1 (6 bases). The germline gives CDR1 SGHRS, CDR2 YFSETQ. The CDR3 covers 15 residues. V lost 2 bases to trimming and J lost 5 bases, with 16 bases between them. The CDR3 sequence: CASSLWSGGRTEAFF. CDR3 DNA: TGCGCCAGCAGCTTATGGTCGGGGGGCAGGACTGAAGCTTTCTTT.

The chain employs TRBV6-2 or TRBV6-3 and TRBJ2-7, with TRBD1 identical over 10 bases. V trimming: 5 bases; J trimming: 3 bases; junction bases outside the gene matches: 4. This CDR3 is 14 amino acids long. Germline V gene sequence: CDR1 MNHEY, CDR2 SVGEGT. The chain's CDR3 is CASSGDRGVYEQYF. The CDR3 coding sequence is TGTGCCAGCAGTGGGGACAGGGGAGTCTACGAGCAGTACTTC.

The chain carries TRBV4-1 and TRBJ2-7; D perhaps matches TRBD2 (5 bases). Germline V gene data show CDR1 as MGHRA and CDR2 as YSYEKL. The CDR3 spans 13 residues. The V end was cut by 0 bases, the J end by 7 bases, with 10 bases between. The CDR3 DNA reads TGCGCCAGCAGCCAAGACCGGGGTAAAGAGCAGTACTTC. This translates into CASSQDRGKEQYF.

The V gene is TRBV5-1, the J gene TRBJ2-5; 9 bases line up with TRBD2. CDR3 length equals 16 residues. Germline values: CDR1 SGHRS, CDR2 YFSETQ. After removal of 0 bases from V and 1 base from J, the junction contained 4 bases not matched to a gene. The DNA of the CDR3 is TGCGCCAGCAGCTTGGAGGCGCGGGGGGGCCAAGAGACCCAGTACTTC. This encodes CASSLEARGGQETQYF. Looking up the rest from reference TRBV5-1 and TRBJ2-5 gives the full variable domain: KAGVTQTPRYLIKTRGQQVTLSCSPISGHRSVSWYQQTPGQGLQFLFEYFSETQRNKGNFPGRFSGRQFSNSRSEMNVSTLELGDSALYLCASSLEARGGQETQYFGPGTRLLVL.

The J gene is TRBJ2-4, the V gene TRBV4-3; maybe TRBD2 (6 bases). Germline V gene data show CDR1 as LGHNA and CDR2 as YSLEER. Trimming pared 2 bases from V and 6 bases from J, leaving 17 bases between. The CDR3 contains 16 residues. CDR3: CASSQMPGTERNIQYF. As DNA, the CDR3 is TGCGCCAGCAGCCAAATGCCCGGGACTGAAAGAAACATTCAGTACTTC.

This clone turned up a few times. The V call is TRBV2, the J call TRBJ2-7; 7 bases are a match to TRBD1. V dropped 1 base and J dropped 3; count of bases not matched to a gene: 3. Germline V gene data show CDR1 as SNHLY and CDR2 as FYNNEI. The CDR3 extends over 14 amino acids. CDR3 nucleotide sequence: TGTGCCAGCAGTGAAGAGGGGGCGAACTACGAGCAGTACTTC. Translated: CASSEEGANYEQYF.

The chain combines TRBV19 with TRBJ1-2; D perhaps matches TRBD1 (6 bases). V was cut by 8 bases and J by 6 bases, with 16 bases left in between. Germline CDR1 reads LNHDA; CDR2 reads SQIVND (reference sequence). This CDR3 is 13 amino acids long. The CDR3 bases are TGTGCCAGTCGCGCGGGAGGGGGGAATGGCTACACCTTC. Translation: CASRAGGGNGYTF.

The V gene is TRBV24-1, the J gene TRBJ2-5; no firm D call. The CDR3 has 15 amino acids. Trimming shortened V by 0 bases and J by 3 bases, and 10 bases separated the two germline ends. Germline V gene sequence: CDR1 KGHDR, CDR2 SFDVKD. CDR3 in amino acids: CATSDLHLQEETQYF. Written as DNA, the CDR3 is TGTGCCACCAGTGATTTGCACTTGCAGGAAGAGACCCAGTACTTC.

The genes are TRBV28 and TRBJ2-7; maybe TRBD1 (6 bases). Germline-derived CDR1 and CDR2 are MDHEN and SYDVKM. This CDR3 spans 16 amino acids. Trimming removed 1 base at V and 4 bases at J, with 17 bases between. The DNA of the CDR3 is TGTGCCAGCAGTTTATTAGAGAGTGGACAGCGGTACGAGCAGTACTTC. Translating it yields CASSLLESGQRYEQYF.